These 27 T cell receptor beta chains came from one sample sequenced in a study of T cells in Graves' hyperthyroidism and ophthalmopathy. Amplified TCR beta CDR3 regions came from RNA transcripts. The HTBI primer set was used in a first-round RT-PCR of the TCR CDR3. TCRdb redid the calling of the multiplex PCR reads with MiXCR, one entry per CDR3 protein. The repertoire includes 95,000 to 110,000 distinct CDR3 sequences, 47% of them detected once, and approximately 24% sits in the top ten. Sequencing used blood. These receptors all come from a man aged 35 to 55 with Graves' hyperthyroidism.

The chain couples TRBV5-1 to TRBJ2-5, with D perhaps TRBD2 (6 bases). The length of the CDR3 is 15 residues. With 5 bases removed from V and 4 bases from J, the gap between germline ends came to 18 bases. The V gene's germline CDR1 is SGHRS and CDR2 YFSETQ. The CDR3 bases are TGCGCCAGCAGAACGGAAACGGGAGAACCAGAGACCCAGTACTTC. This sequence encodes CASRTETGEPETQYF. Full variable domain (rest looked up from reference TRBV5-1 and TRBJ2-5): KAGVTQTPRYLIKTRGQQVTLSCSPISGHRSVSWYQQTPGQGLQFLFEYFSETQRNKGNFPGRFSGRQFSNSRSEMNVSTLELGDSALYLCASRTETGEPETQYFGPGTRLLVL.

This clonotype was recorded at least ten times. The genes are TRBV9 and TRBJ2-2, with 9 bases lining up with TRBD2. CDR1 SGDLS and CDR2 YYNGEE come from the germline V gene. The J segment lost 7 bases and the V segment lost 0 bases, leaving 4 bases of the junction unmatched. The CDR3 spans 15 residues. For the CDR3, the DNA is TGTGCCAGCAGCGTAGGGACTAGCGCATTCGGGGAGCTGTTTTTT. Encoded protein: CASSVGTSAFGELFF.

The chain links TRBV28 to TRBJ1-5, with D perhaps matching TRBD1 (6 bases). The CDR3 length is 13 residues. CDR1 is MDHEN, CDR2 SYDVKM, per germline. V was clipped by 8 bases and J by 2 bases, with 10 bases between them. The DNA of the CDR3 is TGTGCCAGCTGTCAGGGGCGCAATCAGCCCCAGCATTTT. This sequence encodes CASCQGRNQPQHF.

In the case of this clonotype: In this CDR3 the conserved last residue, phenylalanine or tryptophan, is missing, so a read error is likely. This chain uses TRBV2 with TRBJ2-1; 9 nucleotides align to TRBD1. After removal of 6 bases from V and 7 bases from J, the junction contained 13 bases not matched to a gene. Looked up from germline, CDR1 is SNHLY and CDR2 is FYNNEI. The CDR3 loop spans 16 amino acids. This CDR3 is CASRTDGTGLRNEQFY. The DNA of the CDR3 is TGTGCCAGCAGAACAGACGGGACAGGGCTGAGAAATGAGCAGTTCTAC.

This rearrangement joins TRBV2 to TRBJ2-3; 8 bases agree with TRBD2. V lost 3 bases and J lost 1; bases outside the gene matches: 18. The CDR3 is 20 residues long. The germline V gene has CDR1 SNHLY and CDR2 FYNNEI. CDR3 in amino acids: CASSDRGTSGGNDRTDTQYF. In DNA form, the CDR3 reads TGTGCCAGCAGTGATAGGGGGACAAGCGGGGGTAACGATCGCACAGATACGCAGTATTTT.

This clonotype was detected ten times or more. The chain employs TRBV6-6 and TRBJ1-6; no definite D call. The germline V gene encodes CDR1 MNHNY and CDR2 SVGAGI (reference sequence). The CDR3 extends over 15 amino acids. Trimming took 4 bases from V and 0 from J, leaving 7 bases between them. CDR3 nucleotides: TGTGCCAGCAGTTCCCAGCGCTCCTATAATTCACCCCTCCACTTT. Translating it yields CASSSQRSYNSPLHF.

Only a few counts were recorded for this clonotype. The rearrangement joins TRBV5-6 to TRBJ1-1, with TRBD1 matching 7 bases. V trimming: 5 bases; J trimming: 0 bases; junction bases outside the gene matches: 7. The germline CDR1 and CDR2 sequences are SGHDT and YYEEEE. The CDR3 extends over 15 amino acids. CDR3: CASSSPDRLNTEAFF. As DNA, the CDR3 is TGTGCCAGCAGTTCCCCGGACAGGTTGAACACTGAAGCTTTCTTT. The whole variable domain, remainder taken from reference TRBV5-6 and TRBJ1-1, is DAGVTQSPTHLIKTRGQQVTLRCSPKSGHDTVSWYQQALGQGPQFIFQYYEEEERQRGNFPDRFSGHQFPNYSSELNVNALLLGDSALYLCASSSPDRLNTEAFFGQGTRLTVV.

In its sample, this clonotype was seen many times. The rearrangement joins TRBV5-5 to TRBJ1-6; perhaps TRBD1 as D (5 bases). The CDR3 totals 15 residues. Germline V gene data show CDR1 as SGHKS and CDR2 as YYEKEE (reference sequence). V was shortened by 1 base and J by 4 bases, with 9 bases between the two germline ends. This CDR3 is CASSLWGGYNSPLHF. The CDR3 DNA reads TGTGCCAGCAGCTTGTGGGGGGGGTATAATTCACCCCTCCACTTT.

This clonotype has ten or more counts. A read error may be the cause here, since a much bigger clone is one base away. CDR3 in amino acids: CSANGQVEIQYF. As DNA, the CDR3 is TGCAGTGCTAATGGGCAGGTGGAGATCCAGTACTTC. The chain uses TRBV20-1 and TRBJ2-5; D is uncertain. The CDR3 length is 12 residues. The germline V gene has CDR1 DFQATT and CDR2 SNEGSKA (reference sequence).

At least ten counts were recorded for this clonotype. The chain uses TRBV12-3 or TRBV12-4 and TRBJ2-6, with D hard to call. V was shortened by 4 bases and J by 5 bases, with 12 bases between the two germline ends. The CDR3 contains 15 residues. CDR3 residues: CASSSPLDRANVLTF. Written as DNA, the CDR3 is TGTGCCAGCAGTTCCCCCCTCGACAGGGCCAACGTCCTGACTTTC.

The chain couples TRBV5-1 to TRBJ2-1; D possibly uses TRBD1 or TRBD2 (5 bases each). The CDR3 has 15 residues. Trimming took off 3 bases at V and 0 bases at J, with 10 bases between the two ends. Per the germline V gene, CDR1 is SGHRS and CDR2 is YFSETQ. Written as DNA, the CDR3 is TGCGCCAGCAGCTGGGACCGGAGCTCCTACAATGAGCAGTTCTTC. It codes for CASSWDRSSYNEQFF.

This clonotype was recorded a few times. The rearrangement uses TRBV7-9 and TRBJ2-1, with a possible D match to TRBD2 (6 bases). CDR3 length: 13 residues. CDR1 SEHNR and CDR2 FQNEAQ come from the germline V gene (reference sequence). Trimming took off 4 bases at V and 5 bases at J, with 9 bases between the two ends. CDR3 amino acids: CASSYRENNEQFF. CDR3 coding DNA: TGTGCCAGCAGCTATCGGGAGAACAATGAGCAGTTCTTC.

With respect to this clonotype: At one end, the junction sequence differs from germline, possibly due to a read error. The V gene is TRBV9, the J gene TRBJ1-2; 11 bases fit TRBD1. The germline V gene has CDR1 SGDLS and CDR2 YYNGEE. The CDR3 contains 15 residues. The DNA for the CDR3 is TGTGCCAGCAGAGTAGGAGGACAGGGGGCGAGAGGCTACACCTTC. It is translated as CASRVGGQGARGYTF.

This clonotype was found once. One end of the junction varies from germline; a read error may be responsible. The chain recombines TRBV5-4 with TRBJ2-1, with D hard to call. Germline lookup yields CDR1 SGHNT and CDR2 YYREEE (reference sequence). This CDR3 is built from 13 residues. CDR3 loop: CASSLMSYNEQLF. The DNA of the CDR3 is TGCGCCAGCAGCTTGATGTCCTACAATGAGCAGCTCTTC.

This clonotype has ten or more counts. The chain recombines TRBV12-3 or TRBV12-4 with TRBJ2-1, with TRBD2 matching over 13 bases. Germline trimming cut 2 bases from V and 9 bases from J; bases unmatched to any gene: 4. The length of the CDR3 is 15 residues. Here the CDR3 DNA reads TGTGCCAGCAGTTTAAGGACTAGCGGGAGTCGTGAGCAGTTCTTC. As protein: CASSLRTSGSREQFF.

This clonotype has at least ten counts. The chain employs TRBV2 and TRBJ2-2, with 11 bases matching TRBD1. The CDR3 loop spans 17 amino acids. The V gene's germline CDR1 is SNHLY and CDR2 FYNNEI. The V and J ends lost 4 bases and 4 bases, in that order; junction bases with no gene match: 8. The CDR3 region is CASSGTGGALGTGELFF. In DNA, the CDR3 is TGTGCCAGCAGTGGGACAGGGGGCGCTTTGGGCACCGGGGAGCTGTTTTTT.

There are many counts of this clonotype. The chain couples TRBV9 to TRBJ2-7; D tentatively reads TRBD1 or TRBD2 (5 bases each). The ends were cut back, 4 bases at V and 6 bases at J, with 17 bases in the middle. The CDR3 runs to 14 residues. CDR1 is SGDLS, CDR2 YYNGEE, per germline. Written as DNA, the CDR3 is TGTGCCAGCAGCCCCTCTCCAGGGACCGGCGAGCAGTACTTC. As protein: CASSPSPGTGEQYF.

In this sample, this clonotype turned up many times. The V and J genes are TRBV7-2 and TRBJ2-1; D gene ambiguous. CDR1 is SGHTA, CDR2 FQGNSA, per germline. Between the trimmed V and J ends, which lost 1 base and 6 bases, there was a span of 7 bases. The CDR3 consists of 13 residues. CDR3 sequence: CASSLVFGNEQFF. CDR3 coding DNA: TGTGCCAGCAGCTTAGTTTTCGGCAATGAGCAGTTCTTC.

V usage is TRBV7-6 and J usage is TRBJ2-7; TRBD2 aligns across 7 bases. V shed 8 bases, J shed 2 bases, and the junction held 6 bases outside the gene matches. The length of the CDR3 is 13 residues. Germline V gives CDR1 SGHVS, CDR2 FNYEAQ. The CDR3 spells CASSWSGTYEQYF. DNA of the CDR3: TGTGCCAGCTCTTGGAGCGGGACCTACGAGCAGTACTTC.

Worth noting for this clonotype: One junction end does not reproduce the germline sequence, and a read error may be involved. The chain employs TRBV7-7 and TRBJ1-5; no clear D. Germline lookup yields CDR1 SSHAT and CDR2 FNYEAQ (reference sequence). The CDR3 consists of 13 residues. Here the CDR3 DNA reads TGTGCTAGCAGCCCGACGGTCGGGGATAGCCAGCATTTT. It translates to CASSPTVGDSQHF.

This clonotype was observed many times. This chain joins TRBV2 and TRBJ1-1; D unclear. This CDR3 region has 15 residues. V was clipped by 7 bases and J by 0 bases, with 15 bases between them. Germline CDR1 reads SNHLY; CDR2 reads FYNNEI. CDR3 sequence (DNA): TGTGCCAGCACTAAGGCGGACGGTATGAACACTGAAGCTTTCTTT. Translated: CASTKADGMNTEAFF.

The chain recombines TRBV13 with TRBJ2-3; D call uncertain. The V end lost 6 bases, the J end lost 6 bases, and 16 bases lay between the germline ends. CDR3 length: 14 amino acids. CDR1 PRHDT and CDR2 FYEKMQ come from the germline V gene (reference sequence). CDR3 loop: CASREPRHGDTQYF. CDR3 DNA: TGTGCCAGCAGGGAGCCCCGTCACGGGGATACGCAGTATTTT.

This clonotype was counted at least ten times. V is TRBV7-9 and J is TRBJ2-7; 7 bases map to TRBD1. The germline CDR1 and CDR2 sequences are SEHNR and FQNEAQ (reference sequence). V was clipped by 4 bases and J by 5 bases; unmatched bases: 11. The CDR3 totals 15 residues. The CDR3 reads CASSYIRDRDNEQYF. Here the CDR3 DNA reads TGTGCCAGCAGCTACATCCGGGACAGAGACAACGAGCAGTACTTC. The full variable domain, completed using reference TRBV7-9 and TRBJ2-7, is DTGVSQNPRHKITKRGQNVTFRCDPISEHNRLYWYRQTLGQGPEFLTYFQNEAQLEKSRLLSDRFSAERPKGSFSTLEIQRTEQGDSAMYLCASSYIRDRDNEQYFGPGTRLTVT.

This clonotype was found many times. This chain connects TRBV4-1 to TRBJ2-1, with a tentative D call TRBD2 (5 bases). Trimming removed 1 base from V and 7 bases from J, with 17 bases in between. The CDR3 contains 16 residues. CDR1 and CDR2 (germline): MGHRA, YSYEKL. The CDR3 region has the DNA TGCGCCAGCAGCCAAGGGGTCCTAGCCCAAAAGAATGAGCAGTTCTTC. It encodes CASSQGVLAQKNEQFF.

This clonotype has only a few counts. This rearrangement joins TRBV30 to TRBJ1-2; D is possibly TRBD1 (6 bases). The germline V and J ends were trimmed by 4 bases and 1 base, with 10 bases remaining between them. Germline values: CDR1 GTSNPN, CDR2 SVGIG (reference sequence). The CDR3 is made up of 13 amino acids. CDR3 DNA: TGTGCCTGGACTCGGGACATTAACTATGGCTACACCTTC. This encodes CAWTRDINYGYTF.

This clonotype was seen ten or more times. The V and J genes are TRBV7-9 and TRBJ2-2; D not resolved. Germline V gene data show CDR1 as SEHNR and CDR2 as FQNEAQ (reference sequence). Between the trimmed V and J ends, which lost 7 bases and 7 bases, there was a span of 7 bases. The CDR3 consists of 11 residues. CDR3 DNA sequence: TGTGCCAGCAACCCCCGCGGGGAGCTGTTTTTT. Residues: CASNPRGELFF.

Ten or more counts support this clonotype. This chain uses TRBV19 with TRBJ2-2; no reliable D call. CDR3 length equals 11 residues. Trimming stripped 5 bases from V and 7 bases from J, with 5 bases between. CDR1 and CDR2 from the germline V gene are LNHDA and SQIVND (reference sequence). The CDR3 reads CASSWGGELFF. CDR3 in DNA: TGTGCCAGTAGTTGGGGCGGGGAGCTGTTTTTT.